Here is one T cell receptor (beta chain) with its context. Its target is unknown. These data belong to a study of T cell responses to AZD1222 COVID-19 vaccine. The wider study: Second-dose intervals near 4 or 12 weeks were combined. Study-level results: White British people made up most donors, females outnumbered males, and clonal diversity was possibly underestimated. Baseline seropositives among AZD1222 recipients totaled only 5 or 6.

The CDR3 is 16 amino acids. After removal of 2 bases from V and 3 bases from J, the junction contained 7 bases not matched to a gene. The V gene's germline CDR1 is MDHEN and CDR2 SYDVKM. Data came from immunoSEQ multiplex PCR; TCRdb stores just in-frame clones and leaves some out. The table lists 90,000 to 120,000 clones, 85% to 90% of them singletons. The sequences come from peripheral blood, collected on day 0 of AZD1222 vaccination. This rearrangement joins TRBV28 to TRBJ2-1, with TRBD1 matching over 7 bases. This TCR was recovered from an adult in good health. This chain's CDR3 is CASSLTGTEHYNEQFF. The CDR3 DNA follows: TGTGCCAGCAGTTTAACGGGGACAGAACACTACAATGAGCAGTTCTTC.